The entry that follows covers one TCR beta chain sequence. Antigen: not known. The data are from a study of shared clonotypes between healthy human individuals. The overall study: Samples came from two female and a few male donors aged 18 to 49.

Study-wide results and limits: Non-shared clonotypes had lower generation probabilities than those shared by all four donors.

Here immunoSEQ multiplex PCR was the method, and the copy in TCRdb shows in-frame clones only, minus some. The sample consists of over a million clones, 65% to 75% of them appearing once. Germline V lookup: CDR1 GTSNPN, CDR2 SVGIG (reference sequence). CDR3 length: 15 residues. Trimming took off 0 bases at V and 5 bases at J, with 14 bases between the two ends. The chain recombines TRBV30 with TRBJ2-1, with D possibly TRBD2 on 5 matching bases. This clonotype originated in a man younger than 30 in good health. Sequences were obtained from memory CD4+ T cells sorted from blood. Subset given: CD45RA-negative fraction. This CDR3 is CAWSVLRAGNNEQFF. The CDR3 nucleotides read TGTGCCTGGAGTGTCCTCCGGGCGGGTAACAATGAGCAGTTCTTC.